A selection of T cell receptor beta chains follows, all from one sample in a study of blood T cells in healthy people across ages. TCRdb redid the calling of the 5' RACE reads with MiXCR, one entry per CDR3 protein. The sample holds fewer than 950,000 distinct CDR3 sequences, roughly 35% seen once. Sequencing was carried out using blood. The receptors were sampled from a young man in good health. The conserved cysteine and the conserved F or W are not part of the CDR3 here. Clone size is stated in some rows and not others, as once, few, many or a class when expanded.

v_call	clone_size	j_call	cdr3_aa
TRBV21-1	.	TRBJ2-1	ASSKCLGQHNEQF
TRBV20-1	.	TRBJ1-1	SGAASMNTEAF
TRBV7-7	.	TRBJ2-3	ASSPSNRGRDTQY
TRBV12-3/TRBV12-4	.	TRBJ1-5	ASSLVSGFNQPQH
TRBV14	many	TRBJ1-1	ASSQEATGTLNTEAF
TRBV7-8	many	TRBJ1-2	ASSTGTGGSGYT
TRBV2	.	TRBJ1-2	ASSGPTGTDNPNYGYT
TRBV5-1	few	TRBJ2-3	ASSAETGLATDTQY
TRBV12-3/TRBV12-4	few	TRBJ2-1	ACRPQPYNEQF
TRBV4-2	.	TRBJ2-1	ASSQAGDDEQF
TRBV6-5	few	TRBJ1-1	ASSSGVRAEAF
TRBV4-2	.	.	ASNLGTGGLETQY
TRBV6-2/TRBV6-3	.	TRBJ1-1	ASSPGRVTEAF
TRBV7-2	few	TRBJ1-1	ASSSRPEVGGEAF
TRBV7-9	.	TRBJ2-3	ASSLVWRGGTGTQY
TRBV7-6	few	TRBJ2-3	ASSLVSRASGGRDTQY
TRBV20-1	.	TRBJ1-1	SAKYRGNTEAF
TRBV20-1	.	TRBJ2-3	SAPADSGGTQY
TRBV27	few	TRBJ2-1	ASSRRRGGSYNEQF
TRBV5-5	few	TRBJ2-7	ASSSSGTGVSYEQY
TRBV10-3	.	TRBJ2-3	AISEVGGWITSASTDTQY
TRBV27	.	TRBJ1-5	ASSSDYRGAGNQPQH